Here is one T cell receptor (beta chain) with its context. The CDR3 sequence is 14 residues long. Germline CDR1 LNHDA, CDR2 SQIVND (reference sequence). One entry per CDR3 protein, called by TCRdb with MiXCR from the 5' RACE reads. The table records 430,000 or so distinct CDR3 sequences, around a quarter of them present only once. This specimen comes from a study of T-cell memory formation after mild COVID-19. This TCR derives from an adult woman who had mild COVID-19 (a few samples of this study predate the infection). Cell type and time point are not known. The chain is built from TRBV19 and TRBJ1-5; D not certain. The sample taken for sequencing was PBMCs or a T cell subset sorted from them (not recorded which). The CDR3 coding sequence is TGTGCGGTAGAGGGAGTTTATAGCAATCAGCCCCAGCATTTT. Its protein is CAVEGVYSNQPQHF.